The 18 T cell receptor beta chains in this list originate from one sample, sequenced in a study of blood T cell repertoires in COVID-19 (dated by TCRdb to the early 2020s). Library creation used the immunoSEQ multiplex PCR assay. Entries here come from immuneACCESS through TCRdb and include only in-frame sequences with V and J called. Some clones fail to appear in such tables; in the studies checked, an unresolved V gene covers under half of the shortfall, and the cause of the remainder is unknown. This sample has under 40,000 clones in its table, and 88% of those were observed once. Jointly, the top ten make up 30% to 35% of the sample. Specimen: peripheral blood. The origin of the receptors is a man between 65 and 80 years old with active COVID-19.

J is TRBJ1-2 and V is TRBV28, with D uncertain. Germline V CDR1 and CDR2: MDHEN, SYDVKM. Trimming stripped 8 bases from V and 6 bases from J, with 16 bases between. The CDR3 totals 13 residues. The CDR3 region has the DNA TGTGCCAGCCTGGGGTCAAAGAGGGATGGCTACACCTTC. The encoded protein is CASLGSKRDGYTF.

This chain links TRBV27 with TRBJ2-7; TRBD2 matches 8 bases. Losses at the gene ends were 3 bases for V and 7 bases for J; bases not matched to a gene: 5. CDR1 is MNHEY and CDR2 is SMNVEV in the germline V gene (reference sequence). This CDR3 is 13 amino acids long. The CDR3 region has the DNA TGTGCCAGCAGTTTGGCGGGAGGTAAAGAGCAGTACTTC. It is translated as CASSLAGGKEQYF.

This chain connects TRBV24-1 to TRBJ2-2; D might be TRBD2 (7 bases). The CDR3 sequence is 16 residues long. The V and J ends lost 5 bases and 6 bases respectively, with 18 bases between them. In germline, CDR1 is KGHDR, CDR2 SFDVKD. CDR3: CATSGGRGAIPGELFF. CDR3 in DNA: TGTGCCACCAGTGGGGGTCGGGGGGCGATTCCCGGGGAGCTGTTTTTT.

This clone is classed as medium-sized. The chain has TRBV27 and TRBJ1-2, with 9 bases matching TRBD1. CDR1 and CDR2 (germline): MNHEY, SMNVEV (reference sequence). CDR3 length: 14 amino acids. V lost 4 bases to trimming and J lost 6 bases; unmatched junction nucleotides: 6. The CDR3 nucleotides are TGTGCCAGCAGTTCCCGGACAGGGGAGGATGGCTACACCTTC. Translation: CASSSRTGEDGYTF.

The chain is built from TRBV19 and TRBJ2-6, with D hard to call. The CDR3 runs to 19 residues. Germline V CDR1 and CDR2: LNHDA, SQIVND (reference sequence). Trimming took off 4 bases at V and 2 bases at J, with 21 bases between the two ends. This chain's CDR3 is CASSTSALLVLAGANVLTF. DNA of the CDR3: TGTGCCAGTAGTACCAGCGCCCTGTTGGTTCTAGCTGGGGCCAACGTCCTGACTTTC.

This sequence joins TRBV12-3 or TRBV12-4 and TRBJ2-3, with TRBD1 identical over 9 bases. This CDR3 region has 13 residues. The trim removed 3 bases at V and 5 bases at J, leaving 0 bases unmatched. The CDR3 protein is CASSLDRGDTQYF. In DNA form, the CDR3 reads TGTGCCAGCAGTTTGGACAGGGGAGATACGCAGTATTTT.

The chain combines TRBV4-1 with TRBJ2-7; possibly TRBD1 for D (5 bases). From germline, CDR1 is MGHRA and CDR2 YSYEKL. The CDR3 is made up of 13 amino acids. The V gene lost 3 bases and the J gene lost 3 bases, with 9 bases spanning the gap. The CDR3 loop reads CASSQNRGYEQYF. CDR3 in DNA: TGCGCCAGCAGCCAGAATAGGGGCTACGAGCAGTACTTC.

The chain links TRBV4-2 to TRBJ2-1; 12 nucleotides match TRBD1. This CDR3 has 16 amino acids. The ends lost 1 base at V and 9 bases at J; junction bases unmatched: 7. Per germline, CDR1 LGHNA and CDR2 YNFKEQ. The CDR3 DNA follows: TGTGCCAGCAGCCAAGTGTCGGGACAGGGGGCCGGTGAGCAGTTCTTC. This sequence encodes CASSQVSGQGAGEQFF.

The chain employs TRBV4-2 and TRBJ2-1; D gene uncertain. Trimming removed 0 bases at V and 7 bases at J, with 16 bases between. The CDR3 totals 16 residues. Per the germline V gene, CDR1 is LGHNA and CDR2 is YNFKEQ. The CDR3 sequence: CASSQDQAIPLNEQFF. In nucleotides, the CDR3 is TGTGCCAGCAGCCAAGATCAAGCTATCCCGCTAAATGAGCAGTTCTTC.

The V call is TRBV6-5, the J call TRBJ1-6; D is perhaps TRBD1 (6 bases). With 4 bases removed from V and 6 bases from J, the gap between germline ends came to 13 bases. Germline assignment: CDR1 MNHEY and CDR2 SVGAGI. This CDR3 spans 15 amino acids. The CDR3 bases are TGTGCCAGCAGTTCGTGGACAGTTTCTAATTCACCCCTCCACTTT. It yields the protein CASSSWTVSNSPLHF.

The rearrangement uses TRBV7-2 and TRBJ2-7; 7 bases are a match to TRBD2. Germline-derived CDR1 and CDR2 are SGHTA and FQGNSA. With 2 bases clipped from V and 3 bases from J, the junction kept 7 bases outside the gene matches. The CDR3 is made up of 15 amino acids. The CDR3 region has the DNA TGTGCCAGCAGCTTAAAGAGCGGGATAATCTACGAGCAGTACTTC. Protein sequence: CASSLKSGIIYEQYF.

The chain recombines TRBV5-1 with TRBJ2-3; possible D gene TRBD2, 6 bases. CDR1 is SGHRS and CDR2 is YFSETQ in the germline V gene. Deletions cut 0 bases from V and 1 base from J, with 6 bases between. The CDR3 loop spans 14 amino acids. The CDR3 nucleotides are TGCGCCAGCAGCTTGGCGGGGGGCACAGATACGCAGTATTTT. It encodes CASSLAGGTDTQYF.

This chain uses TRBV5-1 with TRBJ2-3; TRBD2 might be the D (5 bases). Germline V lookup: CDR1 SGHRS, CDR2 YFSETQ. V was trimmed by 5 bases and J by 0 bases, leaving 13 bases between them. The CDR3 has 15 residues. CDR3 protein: CASSEGGSSTDTQYF. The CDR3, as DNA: TGCGCCAGCAGTGAGGGTGGTTCTAGCACAGATACGCAGTATTTT.

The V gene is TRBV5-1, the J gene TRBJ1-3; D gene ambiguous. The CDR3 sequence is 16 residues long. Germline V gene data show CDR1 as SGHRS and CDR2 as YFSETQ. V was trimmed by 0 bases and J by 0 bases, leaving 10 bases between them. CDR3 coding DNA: TGCGCCAGCAGCTTGGGATCGGAGAGCTCTGGAAACACCATATATTTT. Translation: CASSLGSESSGNTIYF.

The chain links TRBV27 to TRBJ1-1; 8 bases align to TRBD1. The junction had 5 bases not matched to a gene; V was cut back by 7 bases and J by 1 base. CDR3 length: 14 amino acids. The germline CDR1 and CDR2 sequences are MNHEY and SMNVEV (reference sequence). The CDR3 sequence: CASTTGGTNTEAFF. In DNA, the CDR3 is TGTGCCAGCACCACAGGGGGAACGAACACTGAAGCTTTCTTT.

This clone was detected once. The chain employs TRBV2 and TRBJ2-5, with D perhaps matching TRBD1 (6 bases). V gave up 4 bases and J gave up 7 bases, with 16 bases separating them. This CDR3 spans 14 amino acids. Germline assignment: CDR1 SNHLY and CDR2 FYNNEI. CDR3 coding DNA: TGTGCCAGCAGTGCCGGACAGAGGCCCCCGACCCAGTACTTC. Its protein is CASSAGQRPPTQYF.

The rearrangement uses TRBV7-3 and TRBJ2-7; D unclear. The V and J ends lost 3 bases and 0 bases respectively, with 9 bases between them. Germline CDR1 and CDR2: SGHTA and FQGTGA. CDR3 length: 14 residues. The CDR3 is CASSLTHSSYEQYF. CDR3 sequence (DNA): TGTGCCAGCAGCTTGACACATTCCTCCTACGAGCAGTACTTC.

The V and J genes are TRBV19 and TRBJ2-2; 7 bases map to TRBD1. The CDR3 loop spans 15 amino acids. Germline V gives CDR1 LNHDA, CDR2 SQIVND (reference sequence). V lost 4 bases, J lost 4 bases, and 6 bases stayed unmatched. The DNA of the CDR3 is TGTGCCAGTAGTACCGGGACAGAAATCACCGGGGAGCTGTTTTTT. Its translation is CASSTGTEITGELFF.